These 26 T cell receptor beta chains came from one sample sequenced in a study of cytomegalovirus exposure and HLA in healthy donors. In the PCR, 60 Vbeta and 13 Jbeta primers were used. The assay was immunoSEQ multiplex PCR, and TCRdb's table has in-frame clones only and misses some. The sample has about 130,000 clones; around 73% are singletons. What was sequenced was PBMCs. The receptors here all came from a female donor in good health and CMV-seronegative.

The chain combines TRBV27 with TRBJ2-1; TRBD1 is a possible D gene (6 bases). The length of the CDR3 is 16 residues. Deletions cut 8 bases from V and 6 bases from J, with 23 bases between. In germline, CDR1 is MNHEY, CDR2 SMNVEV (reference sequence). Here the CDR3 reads CASLLSPRTEANEQFF. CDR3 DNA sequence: TGTGCCAGCCTCTTGTCCCCCCGGACAGAAGCCAATGAGCAGTTCTTC.

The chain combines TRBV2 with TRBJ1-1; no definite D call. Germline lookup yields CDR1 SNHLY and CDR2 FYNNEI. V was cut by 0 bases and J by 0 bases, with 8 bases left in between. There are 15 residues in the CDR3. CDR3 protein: CASSEAGSLNTEAFF. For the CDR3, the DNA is TGTGCCAGCAGTGAAGCGGGCAGCTTGAACACTGAAGCTTTCTTT.

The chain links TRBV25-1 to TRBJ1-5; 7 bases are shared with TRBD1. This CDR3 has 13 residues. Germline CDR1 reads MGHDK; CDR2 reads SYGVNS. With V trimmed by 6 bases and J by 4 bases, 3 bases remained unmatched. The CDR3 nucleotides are TGTGCCAGCAGCGCAGGGGGGAATCAGCCCCAGCATTTT. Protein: CASSAGGNQPQHF.

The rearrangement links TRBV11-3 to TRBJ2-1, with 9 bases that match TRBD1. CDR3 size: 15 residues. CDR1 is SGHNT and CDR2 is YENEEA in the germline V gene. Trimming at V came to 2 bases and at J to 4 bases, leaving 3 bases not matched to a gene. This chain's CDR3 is CASSLLGQGYNEQFF. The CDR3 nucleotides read TGTGCCAGCAGCTTATTGGGACAGGGATACAATGAGCAGTTCTTC.

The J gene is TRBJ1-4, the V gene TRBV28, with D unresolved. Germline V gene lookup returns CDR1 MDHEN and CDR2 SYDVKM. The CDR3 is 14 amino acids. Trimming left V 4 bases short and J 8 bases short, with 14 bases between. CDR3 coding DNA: TGTGCCAGCAGTTACCCTCGGGATTTGGAAAAACTGTTTTTT. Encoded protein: CASSYPRDLEKLFF.

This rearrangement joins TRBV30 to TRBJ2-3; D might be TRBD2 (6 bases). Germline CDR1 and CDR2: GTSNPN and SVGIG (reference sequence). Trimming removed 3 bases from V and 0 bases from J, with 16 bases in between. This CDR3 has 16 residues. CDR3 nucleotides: TGTGCCTGGAGGGACCTGGGACTCCCGAGCACAGATACGCAGTATTTT. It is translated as CAWRDLGLPSTDTQYF.

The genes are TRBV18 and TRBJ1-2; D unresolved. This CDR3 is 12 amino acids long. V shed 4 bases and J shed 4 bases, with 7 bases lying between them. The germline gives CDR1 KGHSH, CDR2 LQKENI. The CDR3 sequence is CASSRPGYGYTF. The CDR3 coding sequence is TGTGCCAGCTCACGCCCAGGCTATGGCTACACCTTC.

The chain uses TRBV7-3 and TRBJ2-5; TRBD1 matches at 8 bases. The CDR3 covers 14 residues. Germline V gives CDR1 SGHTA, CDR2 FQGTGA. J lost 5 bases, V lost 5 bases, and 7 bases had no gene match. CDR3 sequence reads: CASSPRGLYETQYF. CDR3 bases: TGTGCCAGCAGCCCCAGGGGGCTTTACGAGACCCAGTACTTC.

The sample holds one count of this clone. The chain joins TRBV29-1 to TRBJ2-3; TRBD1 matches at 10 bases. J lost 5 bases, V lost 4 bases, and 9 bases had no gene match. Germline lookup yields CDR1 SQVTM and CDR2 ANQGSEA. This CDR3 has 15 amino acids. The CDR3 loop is CSVGTGTGVVDTQYF. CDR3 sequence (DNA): TGCAGCGTTGGTACCGGGACAGGGGTGGTAGATACGCAGTATTTT.

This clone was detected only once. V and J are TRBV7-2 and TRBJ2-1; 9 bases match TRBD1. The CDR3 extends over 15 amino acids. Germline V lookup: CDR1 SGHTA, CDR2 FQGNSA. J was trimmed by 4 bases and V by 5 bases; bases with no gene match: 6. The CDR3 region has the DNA TGTGCCAGCAGCGCGCCCGGGACAGGGTACAATGAGCAGTTCTTC. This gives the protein CASSAPGTGYNEQFF.

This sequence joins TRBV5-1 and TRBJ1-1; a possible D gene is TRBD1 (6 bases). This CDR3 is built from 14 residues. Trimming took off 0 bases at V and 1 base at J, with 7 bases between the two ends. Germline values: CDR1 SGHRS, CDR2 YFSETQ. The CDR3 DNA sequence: TGCGCCAGCAGCTTGGTGGGGGCGAACACTGAAGCTTTCTTT. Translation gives CASSLVGANTEAFF.

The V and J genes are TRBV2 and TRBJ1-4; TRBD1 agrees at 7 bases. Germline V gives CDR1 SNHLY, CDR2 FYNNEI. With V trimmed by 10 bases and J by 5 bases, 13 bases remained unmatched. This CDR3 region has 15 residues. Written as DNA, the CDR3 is TGTGCCATTCCGAAGGGTGGACAGGAAAATGAAAAACTGTTTTTT. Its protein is CAIPKGGQENEKLFF. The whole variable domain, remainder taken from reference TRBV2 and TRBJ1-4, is EPEVTQTPSHQVTQMGQEVILRCVPISNHLYFYWYRQILGQKVEFLVSFYNNEISEKSEIFDDQFSVERPDGSNFTLKIRSTKLEDSAMYFCAIPKGGQENEKLFFGSGTQLSVL.

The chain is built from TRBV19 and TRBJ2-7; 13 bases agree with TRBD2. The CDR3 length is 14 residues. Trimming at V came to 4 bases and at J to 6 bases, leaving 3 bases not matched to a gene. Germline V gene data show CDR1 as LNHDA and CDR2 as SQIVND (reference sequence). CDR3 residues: CASSRGLAGFEQYF. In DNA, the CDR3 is TGTGCCAGTAGTAGGGGACTAGCGGGATTCGAGCAGTACTTC. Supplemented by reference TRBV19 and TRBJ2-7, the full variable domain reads DGGITQSPKYLFRKEGQNVTLSCEQNLNHDAMYWYRQDPGQGLRLIYYSQIVNDFQKGDIAEGYSVSREKKESFPLTVTSAQKNPTAFYLCASSRGLAGFEQYFGPGTRLTVT.

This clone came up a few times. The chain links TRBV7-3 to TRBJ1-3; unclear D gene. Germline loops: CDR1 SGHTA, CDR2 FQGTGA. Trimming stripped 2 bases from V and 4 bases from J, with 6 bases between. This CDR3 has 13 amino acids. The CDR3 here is CASSLGGGNTIYF. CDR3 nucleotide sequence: TGTGCCAGCAGCTTAGGAGGGGGAAACACCATATATTTT.

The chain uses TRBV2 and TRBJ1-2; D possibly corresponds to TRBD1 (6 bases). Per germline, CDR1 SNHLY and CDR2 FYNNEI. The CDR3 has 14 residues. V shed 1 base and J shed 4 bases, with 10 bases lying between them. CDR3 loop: CASSEVGTLYGYTF. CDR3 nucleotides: TGTGCCAGCAGTGAAGTAGGGACACTCTATGGCTACACCTTC.

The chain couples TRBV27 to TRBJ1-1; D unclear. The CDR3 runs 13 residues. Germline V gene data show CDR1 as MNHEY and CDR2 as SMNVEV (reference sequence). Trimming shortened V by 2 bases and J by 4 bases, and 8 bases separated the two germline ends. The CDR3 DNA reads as TGTGCCAGCAGTTTAGAGGTCTGCACTGAAGCTTTCTTT. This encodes CASSLEVCTEAFF.

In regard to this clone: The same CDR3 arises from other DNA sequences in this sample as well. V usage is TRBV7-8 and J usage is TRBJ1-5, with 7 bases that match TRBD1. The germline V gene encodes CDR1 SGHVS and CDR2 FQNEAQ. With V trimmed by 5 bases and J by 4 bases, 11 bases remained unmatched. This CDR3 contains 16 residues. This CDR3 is CASSHTRGTANQPQHF. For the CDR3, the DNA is TGTGCCAGCAGCCATACGAGGGGGACAGCGAATCAGCCCCAGCATTTT.

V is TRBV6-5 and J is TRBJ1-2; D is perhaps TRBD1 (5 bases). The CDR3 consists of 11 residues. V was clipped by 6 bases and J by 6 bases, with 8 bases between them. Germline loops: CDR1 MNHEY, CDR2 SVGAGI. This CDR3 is CASSRGDGYTF. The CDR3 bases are TGTGCCAGCAGCCGGGGGGATGGCTACACCTTC.

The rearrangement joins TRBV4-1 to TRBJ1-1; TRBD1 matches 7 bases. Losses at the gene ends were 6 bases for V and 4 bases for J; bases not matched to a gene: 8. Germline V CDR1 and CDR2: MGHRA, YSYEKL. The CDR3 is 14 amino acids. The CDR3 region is CASRAITGVTEAFF. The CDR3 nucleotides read TGCGCCAGCAGGGCTATTACAGGGGTCACTGAAGCTTTCTTT.

As DNA, the CDR3 is TGTGCCATCAGTGAAGGTACAACCCTAGGCACTGAAGCTTTCTTT. It translates to CAISEGTTLGTEAFF. The rearrangement uses TRBV10-3 and TRBJ1-1; D ambiguous. The CDR3 has 15 residues. Germline V gives CDR1 ENHRY, CDR2 SYGVKD. Trimming took 3 bases from V and 4 from J, leaving 15 bases between them.

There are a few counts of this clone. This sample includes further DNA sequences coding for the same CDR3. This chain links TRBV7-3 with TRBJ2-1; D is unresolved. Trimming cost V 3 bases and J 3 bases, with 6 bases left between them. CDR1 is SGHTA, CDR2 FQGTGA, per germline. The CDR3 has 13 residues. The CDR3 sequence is CASSLYSYNEQFF. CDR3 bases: TGTGCCAGCAGCTTGTACAGCTACAATGAGCAGTTCTTC.

The CDR3 DNA reads TGTGCCAGCAGCTTAGGGGACAGGGGTAATCAGCCCCAGCATTTT. This gives the protein CASSLGDRGNQPQHF. The rearrangement joins TRBV7-9 to TRBJ1-5, with TRBD1 matching 10 bases. The CDR3 length is 15 residues. Trimming cost V 1 base and J 4 bases; bases outside gene matches: 1. CDR1 SEHNR and CDR2 FQNEAQ come from the germline V gene (reference sequence).

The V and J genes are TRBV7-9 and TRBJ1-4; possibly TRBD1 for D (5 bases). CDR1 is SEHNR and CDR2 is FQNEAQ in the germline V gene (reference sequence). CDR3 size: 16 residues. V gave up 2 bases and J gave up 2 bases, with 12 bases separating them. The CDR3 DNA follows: TGTGCCAGCAGCTTAAGCCGGGACTGGACTAATGAAAAACTGTTTTTT. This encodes CASSLSRDWTNEKLFF.

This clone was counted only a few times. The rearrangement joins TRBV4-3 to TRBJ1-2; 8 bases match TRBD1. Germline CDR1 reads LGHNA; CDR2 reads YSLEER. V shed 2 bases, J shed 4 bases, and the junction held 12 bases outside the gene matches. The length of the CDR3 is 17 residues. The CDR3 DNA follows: TGCGCCAGCAGCCAAATCGGTAGGACAGGGCTATTCTATGGCTACACCTTC. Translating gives CASSQIGRTGLFYGYTF.

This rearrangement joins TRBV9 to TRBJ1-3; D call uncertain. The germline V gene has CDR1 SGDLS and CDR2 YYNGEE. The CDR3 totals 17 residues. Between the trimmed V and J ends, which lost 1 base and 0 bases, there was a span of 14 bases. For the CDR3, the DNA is TGTGCCAGCAGCGTAAATTCCGGTATAAGCTCTGGAAACACCATATATTTT. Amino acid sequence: CASSVNSGISSGNTIYF. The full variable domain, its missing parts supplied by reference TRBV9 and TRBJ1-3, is DSGVTQTPKHLITATGQRVTLRCSPRSGDLSVYWYQQSLDQGLQFLIQYYNGEERAKGNILERFSAQQFPDLHSELNLSSLELGDSALYFCASSVNSGISSGNTIYFGEGSWLTVV.

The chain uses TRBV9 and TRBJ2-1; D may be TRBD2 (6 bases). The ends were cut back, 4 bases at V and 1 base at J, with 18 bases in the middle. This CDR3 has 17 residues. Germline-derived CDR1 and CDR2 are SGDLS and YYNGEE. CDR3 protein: CASSPRPGTGSYNEQFF. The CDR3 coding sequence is TGTGCCAGCAGCCCCCGCCCCGGGACTGGATCCTACAATGAGCAGTTCTTC.